This passage covers 28 T cell receptor beta chains from one sample sequenced in a study of blood T cell repertoires in COVID-19 (dated by TCRdb to 2020 to 2022). Library prep was done by the immunoSEQ multiplex PCR assay. The clones in this table, taken by TCRdb from immuneACCESS, are in-frame only. Not every clone is retained; where verified, under half of the shortfall comes from an unresolved V gene, and the cause of the rest is unknown. This sample lists roughly 150,000 clones; 75% to 85% were detected once. The ten largest clones represent about 7.8% of the sample. The sample consisted of peripheral blood. These TCRs come from a woman in her forties or fifties in a cohort sampled during active or convalescent COVID-19.

The chain carries TRBV7-9 and TRBJ2-1; maybe TRBD1 (6 bases). Germline assignment: CDR1 SEHNR and CDR2 FQNEAQ (reference sequence). V lost 7 bases to trimming and J lost 4 bases, with 17 bases between them. The length of the CDR3 is 15 residues. CDR3 sequence (DNA): TGTGCCAGCACATACCAGGGGCCTGGATACAATGAGCAGTTCTTC. Translated: CASTYQGPGYNEQFF.

The chain carries TRBV5-1 and TRBJ1-4; D gene ambiguous. The germline V and J ends were trimmed by 1 base and 2 bases, with 6 bases remaining between them. CDR1 is SGHRS and CDR2 is YFSETQ in the germline V gene. The length of the CDR3 is 14 residues. The CDR3: CASSLSWTNEKLFF. CDR3 nucleotide sequence: TGCGCCAGCAGCTTGAGCTGGACTAATGAAAAACTGTTTTTT.

The chain employs TRBV10-3 and TRBJ2-1; D is possibly TRBD1 (6 bases). The V end was cut by 5 bases, the J end by 5 bases, with 13 bases between. Germline lookup yields CDR1 ENHRY and CDR2 SYGVKD. This CDR3 spans 14 amino acids. CDR3 bases: TGTGCCATCAGTACGGATCGGGACAACAATGAGCAGTTCTTC. Encoded protein: CAISTDRDNNEQFF.

The sample holds one count of this clone. The rearrangement links TRBV29-1 to TRBJ2-1; 9 bases agree with TRBD1. Germline V gene data show CDR1 as SQVTM and CDR2 as ANQGSEA. V dropped 4 bases and J dropped 0; count of bases not matched to a gene: 10. The CDR3 has 17 amino acids. CDR3 in DNA: TGCAGCGTTGTGACAGGGGGGCGAGGCAGCTCCTACAATGAGCAGTTCTTC. This sequence encodes CSVVTGGRGSSYNEQFF.

This clone was seen a handful of times. CDR3 sequence (DNA): TGTGCCAGCAGTTACTCGACCGGAGCTAACTATGGCTACACCTTC. It translates to CASSYSTGANYGYTF. V usage is TRBV6-5 and J usage is TRBJ1-2, with unresolved D. Trimming shortened V by 0 bases and J by 0 bases, and 8 bases separated the two germline ends. Germline CDR1 is MNHEY and CDR2 is SVGAGI. CDR3 size: 15 residues.

The rearrangement links TRBV11-2 to TRBJ2-1; maybe TRBD1 (6 bases). This CDR3 spans 13 amino acids. CDR1 and CDR2 from the germline V gene are SGHAT and FQNNGV. V was cut by 3 bases and J by 4 bases, with 7 bases left in between. The CDR3 protein is CASSLGQYNEQFF. The CDR3 DNA follows: TGTGCCAGCAGCTTGGGACAATACAATGAGCAGTTCTTC. Full variable domain (outside the CDR3, taken from reference TRBV11-2 and TRBJ2-1): EAGVAQSPRYKIIEKRQSVAFWCNPISGHATLYWYQQILGQGPKLLIQFQNNGVVDDSQLPKDRFSAERLKGVDSTLKIQPAKLEDSAVYLCASSLGQYNEQFFGPGTRLTVL.

The chain recombines TRBV12-5 with TRBJ2-3; TRBD1 might be the D (7 bases). The CDR3 sequence is 15 residues long. V gave up 5 bases and J gave up 4 bases, with 16 bases separating them. CDR1 is LGHNT, CDR2 FRNRAP, per germline. The chain's CDR3 is CASGMRQGGADTQYF. The CDR3 region has the DNA TGTGCTAGTGGTATGAGACAGGGAGGTGCAGATACGCAGTATTTT.

The chain is built from TRBV9 and TRBJ2-3; TRBD2 aligns across 10 bases. The trim removed 3 bases at V and 3 bases at J, leaving 4 bases unmatched. There are 15 residues in the CDR3. Germline V gene data show CDR1 as SGDLS and CDR2 as YYNGEE. For the CDR3, the DNA is TGTGCCAGCAGCGGGCGGACTAGCGGAACAGATACGCAGTATTTT. Encoded protein: CASSGRTSGTDTQYF.

This sequence joins TRBV5-1 and TRBJ1-1; possibly TRBD1 for D (6 bases). This CDR3 comprises 14 residues. The V and J ends lost 3 bases and 0 bases respectively, with 9 bases between them. Germline CDR1 reads SGHRS; CDR2 reads YFSETQ. In DNA form, the CDR3 reads TGCGCCAGCAGCTCTGCAGGGGTGAACACTGAAGCTTTCTTT. It yields the protein CASSSAGVNTEAFF.

The genes are TRBV30 and TRBJ1-2, with 11 bases lining up with TRBD1. Looked up from germline, CDR1 is GTSNPN and CDR2 is SVGIG (reference sequence). The CDR3 has 14 residues. Trimming removed 3 bases from V and 0 bases from J; junction bases left unmatched: 0. The CDR3 protein is CAWRGQGANYGYTF. The CDR3 DNA sequence: TGTGCCTGGAGGGGACAGGGGGCTAACTATGGCTACACCTTC.

The chain has TRBV2 and TRBJ1-6, with TRBD1 identical over 7 bases. The CDR3 contains 14 residues. Germline CDR1 and CDR2: SNHLY and FYNNEI. The V and J ends lost 6 bases and 5 bases, in that order; junction bases with no gene match: 4. CDR3 sequence reads: CASRQGSDNSPLHF. The CDR3 nucleotides are TGTGCCAGCAGACAGGGGAGTGATAATTCACCCCTCCACTTT. Full variable domain (rest looked up from reference TRBV2 and TRBJ1-6): EPEVTQTPSHQVTQMGQEVILRCVPISNHLYFYWYRQILGQKVEFLVSFYNNEISEKSEIFDDQFSVERPDGSNFTLKIRSTKLEDSAMYFCASRQGSDNSPLHFGNGTRLTVT.

This chain joins TRBV5-1 and TRBJ2-2; perhaps TRBD2 as D (6 bases). Germline V lookup: CDR1 SGHRS, CDR2 YFSETQ. Trimming removed 3 bases from V and 1 base from J, with 10 bases in between. The CDR3 runs 15 residues. The CDR3 region is CASSYGTQNTGELFF. The CDR3 DNA reads TGCGCCAGCAGCTACGGGACTCAGAACACCGGGGAGCTGTTTTTT.

The chain links TRBV7-9 to TRBJ1-1, with D uncertain. The CDR3 is 13 amino acids. The germline V gene encodes CDR1 SEHNR and CDR2 FQNEAQ (reference sequence). V was pared by 2 bases and J by 11 bases, with 15 bases between. CDR3 sequence: CASSLQSPAGAFF. The CDR3 nucleotides are TGTGCCAGCAGCTTACAAAGTCCTGCGGGGGCTTTCTTT.

The chain is built from TRBV10-2 and TRBJ2-1; perhaps TRBD1 as D (6 bases). Trimming removed 5 bases from V and 6 bases from J, with 8 bases in between. The germline CDR1 and CDR2 sequences are WSHSY and SAAADI. The CDR3 runs 12 residues. CDR3 region: CASSLQGNEQFF. The CDR3 DNA is TGCGCCAGCAGTTTACAGGGCAATGAGCAGTTCTTC.

The chain recombines TRBV6-1 with TRBJ1-1; 9 bases match TRBD1. V shed 1 base and J 6 bases; nucleotides not matched to a gene: 3. The CDR3 length is 14 residues. The germline gives CDR1 MNHNS, CDR2 SASEGT. The CDR3 coding sequence is TGTGCCAGCAGTGAAGGAACAGGGGGCGCTGAAGCTTTCTTT. Amino acids: CASSEGTGGAEAFF.

This clone occurred a few times. The chain links TRBV7-9 to TRBJ1-2; TRBD1 might be the D (6 bases). The V and J ends lost 2 bases and 5 bases respectively, with 12 bases between them. Germline CDR1 reads SEHNR; CDR2 reads FQNEAQ (reference sequence). CDR3 length: 14 residues. As DNA, the CDR3 is TGTGCCAGCAGCTTAATCGCAGGGGAGTATGGCTACACCTTC. Encoded protein: CASSLIAGEYGYTF.

This clone has only a few counts. The chain links TRBV7-2 to TRBJ2-2; D possibly corresponds to TRBD1 (6 bases). Germline CDR1 and CDR2: SGHTA and FQGNSA. V was pared by 5 bases and J by 7 bases, with 11 bases between. This CDR3 contains 13 residues. The DNA of the CDR3 is TGTGCCAGCAGCAATCAGGGGTTCGGGGAGCTGTTTTTT. This gives the protein CASSNQGFGELFF.

The gene calls are TRBV7-6 and TRBJ2-1, with D maybe TRBD1 (5 bases). CDR3 length: 15 residues. Germline V gives CDR1 SGHVS, CDR2 FNYEAQ. V lost 3 bases and J lost 6, with 15 bases in between. This CDR3 reads CASSFSIQRGNEQFF. The CDR3 DNA follows: TGTGCCAGCAGCTTCAGCATACAAAGGGGCAATGAGCAGTTCTTC.

The genes are TRBV27 and TRBJ2-3; no clear D gene. Trimming left V 6 bases short and J 2 bases short, with 12 bases between. Germline CDR1 MNHEY, CDR2 SMNVEV (reference sequence). This CDR3 comprises 14 residues. The CDR3 region is CASSQTQNTDTQYF. As DNA, the CDR3 is TGTGCCAGCAGCCAAACCCAGAACACAGATACGCAGTATTTT.

The chain joins TRBV3-1 (or the pseudogene TRBV3-2) to TRBJ2-4; tentatively, D is TRBD2 (5 bases). V was trimmed by 11 bases and J by 6 bases, leaving 23 bases between them. CDR3 length equals 15 residues. Germline-derived CDR1 and CDR2 are LGHDT and YNNKEL (reference sequence). Written as DNA, the CDR3 is TGTGCCGCAACCAAGGGAGAAAAGTTCAGAAACATTCAGTACTTC. Translating it yields CAATKGEKFRNIQYF.

The chain has TRBV19 and TRBJ1-5; D unclear. This CDR3 has 15 residues. Germline V lookup: CDR1 LNHDA, CDR2 SQIVND (reference sequence). The V end lost 3 bases, the J end lost 2 bases, and 11 bases lay between the germline ends. CDR3 residues: CASSISGLGNQPQHF. The CDR3 DNA follows: TGTGCCAGTAGTATCTCGGGGTTAGGCAATCAGCCCCAGCATTTT.

This clone was seen only a few times. J is TRBJ1-2 and V is TRBV5-8; unclear D gene. CDR1 and CDR2 from the germline V gene are SGHTS and YDEGEE. Trimming took off 4 bases at V and 4 bases at J, with 11 bases between the two ends. The CDR3 has 13 residues. The CDR3 is CASSADVVYGYTF. Here the CDR3 DNA reads TGTGCCAGCAGCGCGGATGTGGTCTATGGCTACACCTTC.

The rearrangement uses TRBV3-1 (or the pseudogene TRBV3-2) and TRBJ1-1, with 7 bases fitting TRBD1. The germline CDR1 and CDR2 sequences are LGHDT and YNNKEL (reference sequence). Trimming cost V 4 bases and J 1 base; bases outside gene matches: 6. The CDR3 extends over 15 amino acids. The CDR3 DNA reads TGTGCCAGCAGCCCTGGACAGGCCCGGAACACTGAAGCTTTCTTT. This translates into CASSPGQARNTEAFF.

The chain combines TRBV10-3 with TRBJ1-1, with TRBD1 matching 9 bases. J was trimmed by 4 bases and V by 3 bases; bases with no gene match: 6. Looked up from germline, CDR1 is ENHRY and CDR2 is SYGVKD. This CDR3 is 15 amino acids long. The CDR3 spells CAISDPGTGPTEAFF. The CDR3 coding sequence is TGTGCCATCAGTGACCCAGGGACAGGGCCCACTGAAGCTTTCTTT.

The count of this clone is one. The chain has TRBV2 and TRBJ2-3; 9 positions agree with TRBD1. This CDR3 has 15 amino acids. The V segment lost 8 bases and the J segment 3 bases; nucleotides outside the gene matches: 9. Per germline, CDR1 SNHLY and CDR2 FYNNEI. CDR3 in amino acids: CASVTGTGFTDTQYF. CDR3 sequence (DNA): TGTGCCAGCGTAACCGGGACAGGGTTTACAGATACGCAGTATTTT.

This clone appeared once. The chain employs TRBV10-2 and TRBJ2-7; tentative D call: TRBD1 (5 bases). The V gene lost 3 bases and the J gene lost 2 bases, with 11 bases spanning the gap. CDR3 length: 14 amino acids. Looked up from germline, CDR1 is WSHSY and CDR2 is SAAADI. CDR3 DNA: TGCGCCAGCAGTGACTTAGGGGCTACCTACGAGCAGTACTTC. This codes for CASSDLGATYEQYF.

In this sample, this clone turned up once. V gene TRBV30 combines with J gene TRBJ1-6; D ambiguous. The germline V gene encodes CDR1 GTSNPN and CDR2 SVGIG (reference sequence). The CDR3 runs 12 residues. Trimming left V 4 bases short and J 10 bases short, with 11 bases between. CDR3 DNA: TGTGCCTGGACCCGCCGGGGATCACCCCTCCACTTT. Encoded protein: CAWTRRGSPLHF.

V usage is TRBV5-1 and J usage is TRBJ2-7; a weak D match, TRBD2 (6 bases). V lost 0 bases and J 1 base, leaving 8 bases between the germline ends. The CDR3 extends over 14 amino acids. Looked up from germline, CDR1 is SGHRS and CDR2 is YFSETQ. In DNA, the CDR3 is TGCGCCAGCAGCTTGGAGGGAGGTTCCTACGAGCAGTACTTC. It specifies CASSLEGGSYEQYF.